This T cell receptor beta chain was retrieved from a study of blood T cell repertoires in COVID-19 (TCRdb year 2020). For context, the study as a whole: Collaborator samples came from the United States, Italy and Spain and covered acute and convalescent phases of COVID-19. The samples were drawn from the first 160 participants of the ongoing ImmuneRACE study and from over a thousand subjects provided by 6 global collaborators. The prospective study material was composed of cDNA or gDNA derived from T cells, B-cell-depleted T cells, or PBMCs. Where HLA class I and class II types were available, the types were taken from metadata supplied by the sample provider, not from assay-based typing. The repertoires were released in a freely available public database meant as a resource for research on the immune response to SARS-CoV-2. Subjects who had been exposed to COVID-19, were actively infected with it, or had recovered from it provided the deeply sampled blood TCRbeta repertoires that made up the dataset. Nearly every sample came with metadata listing a de-identified subject ID, COVID-19 status, age in years and sex.

A remark on this clone: Its binding antigen is unknown. No per-base quality is available; no much larger clone lies one base away.

TCRbeta CDR3 regions were amplified from genomic DNA using the immunoSEQ Assay, a bias-controlled multiplex PCR. The study's processing was this. The number of nucleated cells in each sample was estimated by amplification of reference gene primers within the assay. To quantify the absolute abundance of each unique TCRbeta CDR3 rearrangement, sequence reads were collapsed and filtered. For each sample, productive Simpson clonality was calculated as the square root of Simpson's diversity index over productive rearrangements. Here the immuneACCESS table is served through TCRdb, limited to in-frame sequences with V and J called. Missing clones are a known gap in these copies; in checked studies unresolved V genes cover under half, and the rest lacks a known reason. V and J calls and clone size come straight from that table; D and trimming were deduced from the DNA. For this sample the table gives 140,000 to 150,000 clones, of which more than 70% were detected only once. Around 1.5% of the sample is taken by the ten largest.

Broad study findings and their caveats: The amount of clinical and demographic metadata varied by source and participant and was provided uncurated.

Per the germline V gene (reference sequence), LNHDA is the CDR1 and SQIVND is the CDR2. The germline V end is reduced by 5 bases and the J end by 2 bases; junction bases left unmatched: 12. The CDR3 starts with the cysteine, ends with the phenylalanine, and has 17 residues. The DNA shown is the 51-base CDR3, in frame from base 1. Collaborating institutions collected whole blood in K2EDTA tubes following their own protocols. For TCRbeta analysis, collaborators shipped samples as frozen whole blood, isolated PBMCs, or DNA extracted from either of those sample types. Recombination connected TRBV19 to TRBJ2-3; TRBD2 agrees with 8 junctional bases. What was sequenced was peripheral blood. This receptor was identified in a human donor in a cohort sampled during active COVID-19. The CDR3 reads CASSSREAGDITDTQYF. In nucleotide form, the sequence is TGTGCCAGTAGTTCCCGTGAAGCGGGGGATATCACAGATACGCAGTATTTT.